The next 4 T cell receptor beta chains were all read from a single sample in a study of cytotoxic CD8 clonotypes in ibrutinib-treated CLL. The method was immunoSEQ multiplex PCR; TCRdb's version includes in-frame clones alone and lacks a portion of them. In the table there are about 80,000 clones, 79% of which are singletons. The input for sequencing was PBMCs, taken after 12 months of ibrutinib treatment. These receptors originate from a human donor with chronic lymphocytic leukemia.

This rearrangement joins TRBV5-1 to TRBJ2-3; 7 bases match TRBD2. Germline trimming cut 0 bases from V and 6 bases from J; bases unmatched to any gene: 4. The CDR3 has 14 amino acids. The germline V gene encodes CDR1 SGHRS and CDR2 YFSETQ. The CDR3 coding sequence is TGCGCCAGCAGCTTGGATAGGCGGGGGGATACGCAGTATTTT. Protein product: CASSLDRRGDTQYF.

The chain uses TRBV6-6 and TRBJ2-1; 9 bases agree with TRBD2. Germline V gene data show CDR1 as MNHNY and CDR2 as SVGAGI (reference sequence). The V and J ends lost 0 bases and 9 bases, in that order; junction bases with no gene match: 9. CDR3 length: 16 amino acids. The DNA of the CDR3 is TGTGCCAGCAGTTACTCCCGCGGGGGGGCCGCTAGTGAGCAGTTCTTC. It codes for CASSYSRGGAASEQFF.

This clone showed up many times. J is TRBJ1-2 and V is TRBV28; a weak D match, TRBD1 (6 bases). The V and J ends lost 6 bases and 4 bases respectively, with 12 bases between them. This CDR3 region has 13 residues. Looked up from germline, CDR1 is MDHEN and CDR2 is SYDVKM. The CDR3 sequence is CASRKQGRYGYTF. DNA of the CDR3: TGTGCCAGCAGGAAACAGGGCCGCTATGGCTACACCTTC.

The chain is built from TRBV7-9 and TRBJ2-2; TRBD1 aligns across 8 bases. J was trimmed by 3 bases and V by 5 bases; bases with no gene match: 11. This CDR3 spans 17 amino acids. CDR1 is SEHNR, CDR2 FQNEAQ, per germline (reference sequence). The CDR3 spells CASSPNLGQGDTGELFF. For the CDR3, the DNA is TGTGCCAGCAGCCCAAACCTCGGACAGGGAGACACCGGGGAGCTGTTTTTT.